The 26 T cell receptor beta chains below come from one sample, sequenced in a study of blood T cell repertoires in COVID-19. Assay used: immunoSEQ multiplex PCR; TCRdb lists only in-frame clones, some missing. The top ten hold roughly two fifths of the sample, which has over 120,000 clones, 75% to 90% seen once. The source material was peripheral blood. The receptors were sampled from a man in his forties or fifties who had recovered from COVID-19.

This clone was observed once. The chain couples TRBV6-5 to TRBJ2-1; 11 nucleotides line up with TRBD1. Looked up from germline, CDR1 is MNHEY and CDR2 is SVGAGI. J lost 2 bases, V lost 7 bases, and 4 bases had no gene match. This CDR3 spans 15 amino acids. The CDR3: CASNKDRGPYNEQFF. The CDR3 DNA sequence: TGTGCCAGCAACAAGGACAGGGGGCCCTACAATGAGCAGTTCTTC.

This clone has a single count. The V gene is TRBV20-1, the J gene TRBJ1-5; TRBD1 agrees at 7 bases. This CDR3 contains 14 residues. V lost 3 bases, J lost 5 bases, and 7 bases stayed unmatched. CDR1 is DFQATT and CDR2 is SNEGSKA in the germline V gene (reference sequence). CDR3 region: CSASAQGVDQPQHF. The DNA for the CDR3 is TGCAGTGCTAGTGCCCAGGGGGTGGATCAGCCCCAGCATTTT.

The V call is TRBV5-4, the J call TRBJ2-3, with 7 bases aligning to TRBD1. CDR3 length: 15 amino acids. The germline V gene encodes CDR1 SGHNT and CDR2 YYREEE (reference sequence). V lost 0 bases and J lost 2; bases outside the gene matches: 3. CDR3 sequence reads: CASSLDRGYTDTQYF. The CDR3 DNA follows: TGTGCCAGCAGCTTGGACAGGGGCTACACAGATACGCAGTATTTT.

This clone appeared a few times. The rearrangement links TRBV6-1 to TRBJ1-3; TRBD1 is a possible D gene (6 bases). CDR1 and CDR2 (germline): MNHNS, SASEGT. CDR3 size: 15 residues. Deletions cut 2 bases from V and 3 bases from J, with 11 bases between. The CDR3: CASSELGGRGNTIYF. In DNA, the CDR3 is TGTGCCAGCAGTGAACTAGGGGGACGTGGAAACACCATATATTTT.

The rearrangement links TRBV5-6 to TRBJ1-3, with 7 nucleotides matching TRBD1. J lost 8 bases, V lost 4 bases, and 6 bases had no gene match. The CDR3 is 13 residues long. Germline CDR1 SGHDT, CDR2 YYEEEE. CDR3 sequence: CASSGGQLYTIYF. The CDR3 DNA sequence: TGTGCCAGCAGCGGGGGACAGCTCTACACCATATATTTT.

The rearrangement links TRBV3-1 (or the pseudogene TRBV3-2) to TRBJ1-1; 8 positions match TRBD1. The length of the CDR3 is 13 residues. Germline values: CDR1 LGHDT, CDR2 YNNKEL (reference sequence). After removal of 3 bases from V and 5 bases from J, the junction contained 2 bases not matched to a gene. The CDR3: CASSQGQVTEAFF. The CDR3 nucleotides are TGTGCCAGCAGCCAGGGACAGGTTACTGAAGCTTTCTTT.

The chain uses TRBV5-1 and TRBJ1-6; no firm D call. The CDR3 loop spans 15 amino acids. With 5 bases removed from V and 3 bases from J, the gap between germline ends came to 12 bases. Per germline, CDR1 SGHRS and CDR2 YFSETQ. The CDR3 spells CASRTDGYYNSPLHF. As DNA, the CDR3 is TGCGCCAGCAGAACCGACGGGTACTATAATTCACCCCTCCACTTT.

The chain joins TRBV4-2 to TRBJ2-3, with TRBD2 matching over 16 bases. The CDR3 spans 17 residues. The J segment lost 3 bases and the V segment lost 4 bases, leaving 4 bases of the junction unmatched. Germline V CDR1 and CDR2: LGHNA, YNFKEQ. The CDR3, as DNA: TGTGCCAGCAGCCCCGGGACTAGCGGGGGGGCAACAGATACGCAGTATTTT. Translated: CASSPGTSGGATDTQYF.

The chain couples TRBV4-3 to TRBJ2-1; D gene uncertain. In germline, CDR1 is LGHNA, CDR2 YSLEER. CDR3 length: 15 residues. Trimming pared 0 bases from V and 8 bases from J, leaving 14 bases between. In DNA form, the CDR3 reads TGCGCCAGCAGCCAAGAACGTCTAAGCCGCCATGAGCAGTTCTTC. Translated: CASSQERLSRHEQFF.

V usage is TRBV7-9 and J usage is TRBJ2-3; D possibly corresponds to TRBD1 (5 bases). V was shortened by 6 bases and J by 1 base, with 14 bases between the two germline ends. Germline CDR1 SEHNR, CDR2 FQNEAQ (reference sequence). This CDR3 has 15 residues. The CDR3 here is CASRKDKSGTDTQYF. The CDR3 nucleotides are TGTGCCAGCAGAAAGGACAAGAGCGGCACAGATACGCAGTATTTT.

The CDR3 sequence: CASSSAGVGGYTF. The CDR3 bases are TGTGCCAGCAGTTCCGCAGGGGTAGGTGGCTACACCTTC. This chain joins TRBV6-5 and TRBJ1-2, with D maybe TRBD1 (6 bases). Trimming shortened V by 4 bases and J by 7 bases, and 13 bases separated the two germline ends. This CDR3 spans 13 amino acids. The germline V gene encodes CDR1 MNHEY and CDR2 SVGAGI.

The chain uses TRBV10-3 and TRBJ2-2, with D possibly being TRBD1 (5 bases). Germline CDR1 ENHRY, CDR2 SYGVKD. The CDR3 is 15 residues long. V shed 6 bases and J shed 0 bases, with 11 bases lying between them. CDR3 in amino acids: CAISKGIPNTGELFF. The DNA of the CDR3 is TGTGCCATCAGCAAGGGGATCCCGAACACCGGGGAGCTGTTTTTT.

The rearrangement links TRBV2 to TRBJ2-3; no reliable D call. This CDR3 has 15 residues. Deletions cut 4 bases from V and 2 bases from J, with 13 bases between. Germline lookup yields CDR1 SNHLY and CDR2 FYNNEI. CDR3 amino acids: CASSGAKTYTDTQYF. CDR3 coding DNA: TGTGCCAGCAGTGGGGCTAAGACCTACACAGATACGCAGTATTTT.

Here the CDR3 reads CATLAGGLPETQYF. The CDR3 DNA follows: TGTGCTACACTAGCGGGGGGGCTTCCGGAGACCCAGTACTTC. The V and J genes are TRBV5-4 and TRBJ2-5; 13 nucleotides line up with TRBD2. CDR3 size: 14 residues. CDR1 is SGHNT, CDR2 YYREEE, per germline (reference sequence).

V and J are TRBV2 and TRBJ1-6, with D possibly being TRBD1 (6 bases). The CDR3 is made up of 16 amino acids. CDR1 SNHLY and CDR2 FYNNEI come from the germline V gene. Trimming took off 3 bases at V and 7 bases at J, with 16 bases between the two ends. CDR3 coding DNA: TGTGCCAGCAGTGATAGGGGGGGAGCTAGCAATTCACCCCTCCACTTT. Translating it yields CASSDRGGASNSPLHF.

V is TRBV2 and J is TRBJ2-3; a weak D match, TRBD1 (5 bases). V was trimmed by 5 bases and J by 8 bases, leaving 11 bases between them. The CDR3 sequence is 12 residues long. Germline CDR1 is SNHLY and CDR2 is FYNNEI. The CDR3 loop is CASSRQSGTQYF. The CDR3 DNA is TGTGCCAGCAGTAGACAGTCGGGTACGCAGTATTTT.

This chain connects TRBV19 to TRBJ2-7, with a weak D call TRBD2 (5 bases). Trimming shortened V by 3 bases and J by 5 bases, and 11 bases separated the two germline ends. This CDR3 has 13 amino acids. CDR1 is LNHDA, CDR2 SQIVND, per germline (reference sequence). The CDR3 nucleotides read TGTGCCAGTAGTATTATGTACGGGGACGAGCAGTACTTC. It specifies CASSIMYGDEQYF.

V usage is TRBV4-3 and J usage is TRBJ1-2; 10 nucleotides line up with TRBD1. This CDR3 spans 16 amino acids. V was pared by 6 bases and J by 1 base, with 8 bases of the junction left unmatched. Germline CDR1 reads LGHNA; CDR2 reads YSLEER. CDR3 protein: CASSRDRGRLNYGYTF. The DNA of the CDR3 is TGCGCCAGCAGTCGGGACAGGGGACGGCTTAACTATGGCTACACCTTC.

The J gene is TRBJ2-5, the V gene TRBV3-1 (or the pseudogene TRBV3-2); 7 bases are a match to TRBD2. Germline V gives CDR1 LGHDT, CDR2 YNNKEL (reference sequence). V was pared by 4 bases and J by 5 bases, with 4 bases of the junction left unmatched. The CDR3 extends over 13 amino acids. This chain's CDR3 is CASSRRGDETQYF. In nucleotides, the CDR3 is TGTGCCAGCAGCCGTCGGGGGGACGAGACCCAGTACTTC.

V usage is TRBV7-9 and J usage is TRBJ1-1; D not resolved. The CDR3 runs 13 residues. The germline V gene encodes CDR1 SEHNR and CDR2 FQNEAQ (reference sequence). The V end lost 4 bases, the J end lost 4 bases, and 10 bases lay between the germline ends. CDR3 in DNA: TGTGCCAGCAGCTCCCCTCAGATCACTGAAGCTTTCTTT. This translates into CASSSPQITEAFF.

The chain has TRBV7-2 and TRBJ2-2, with D unresolved. This CDR3 has 16 residues. Deletions cut 0 bases from V and 0 bases from J, with 8 bases between. Germline V gene data show CDR1 as SGHTA and CDR2 as FQGNSA. The CDR3 region has the DNA TGTGCCAGCAGCTTAGCTGCGACAACGAACACCGGGGAGCTGTTTTTT. As protein: CASSLAATTNTGELFF.

The J gene is TRBJ2-2, the V gene TRBV4-3, with 8 positions matching TRBD2. Germline V gives CDR1 LGHNA, CDR2 YSLEER. CDR3 size: 19 residues. Trimming took 2 bases from V and 2 from J; bases not matched to a gene: 13. The CDR3 sequence: CASSQTVLPGGVNTGELFF. Written as DNA, the CDR3 is TGCGCCAGCAGCCAAACAGTTCTACCGGGGGGGGTCAACACCGGGGAGCTGTTTTTT.

The chain is built from TRBV11-3 and TRBJ2-7; possible D gene TRBD1, 8 bases. V was trimmed by 5 bases and J by 5 bases, leaving 22 bases between them. The CDR3 runs 16 residues. From germline, CDR1 is SGHNT and CDR2 YENEEA. DNA for the CDR3: TGTGCCAGCAGCCACCTCCCTACAGGGGGGGTCCACGAGCAGTACTTC. Its translation: CASSHLPTGGVHEQYF.

This clone has just one count. The chain employs TRBV7-2 and TRBJ1-5; the D is unclear. The CDR3 length is 15 residues. Trimming cost V 1 base and J 2 bases, with 9 bases left between them. Germline CDR1 is SGHTA and CDR2 is FQGNSA. In nucleotides, the CDR3 is TGTGCCAGCAGCTTAGGACATGTTGGCAATCAGCCCCAGCATTTT. Encoded protein: CASSLGHVGNQPQHF. Based on the CDR3 plus reference TRBV7-2 and TRBJ1-5, the full variable domain is GAGVSQSPSNKVTEKGKDVELRCDPISGHTALYWYRQSLGQGLEFLIYFQGNSAPDKSGLPSDRFSAERTGGSVSTLTIQRTQQEDSAVYLCASSLGHVGNQPQHFGDGTRLSIL.

V and J are TRBV4-3 and TRBJ2-5; a weak D match, TRBD1 (5 bases). The CDR3 runs to 15 residues. Germline values: CDR1 LGHNA, CDR2 YSLEER. V lost 0 bases to trimming and J lost 4 bases, with 12 bases between them. In DNA form, the CDR3 reads TGCGCCAGCAGCCAAGAGATCTCAGGGCGAGAGACCCAGTACTTC. Translation: CASSQEISGRETQYF.

This chain joins TRBV5-1 and TRBJ1-2; no firm D call. The ends were cut back, 7 bases at V and 1 base at J, with 14 bases in the middle. The CDR3 contains 14 residues. Germline CDR1 SGHRS, CDR2 YFSETQ. CDR3 coding DNA: TGCGCCAGCGGAGAAGCGGCGGGTAACTATGGCTACACCTTC. It is translated as CASGEAAGNYGYTF.